Here is one T cell receptor beta chain with its context. The sample belongs to a study of blood T cell repertoires in COVID-19. Study information: Sources were T cells, B-cell-depleted T cells, or PBMCs; the material itself was cDNA or gDNA.

This CDR3 comprises 16 residues. The germline V and J ends were trimmed by 2 bases and 3 bases, with 17 bases remaining between them. Germline V gene lookup returns CDR1 SGHRS and CDR2 YFSETQ. This table comes from immunoSEQ multiplex PCR, and its TCRdb copy is limited to in-frame clones, with some not included. Of 300,000 to 400,000 clones in the sample, 90% were seen once. The sequence was collected from a woman aged 25 to 39 who had been exposed to COVID-19. The sequenced sample was PBMCs or T cells enriched from blood (not recorded which). The chain recombines TRBV5-1 with TRBJ1-1; TRBD1 is a possible D gene (5 bases). The CDR3 sequence is CASSFGASTRDTEAFF. The CDR3 nucleotides are TGCGCCAGCAGCTTTGGGGCCTCGACCCGGGACACTGAAGCTTTCTTT.